These 28 T cell receptor beta chains originate from one sample sequenced in a study of blood T cell repertoires in COVID-19. Libraries were prepared by immunoSEQ multiplex PCR; TCRdb keeps only in-frame clonotypes and omits some of them. The data hold about 340,000 clones, with less than 90% observed a single time. What was sequenced was peripheral blood. The receptors here all came from an older woman with COVID-19, enrolled during active disease.

The chain carries TRBV18 and TRBJ1-3; perhaps TRBD1 as D (6 bases). This CDR3 comprises 14 residues. CDR1 is KGHSH, CDR2 LQKENI, per germline. Trimming left V 8 bases short and J 0 bases short, with 11 bases between. The DNA of the CDR3 is TGTGCCAGCGCCAGGGGTCCCTCTGGAAACACCATATATTTT. Translating it yields CASARGPSGNTIYF. The complete variable domain, with remaining parts taken from reference TRBV18 and TRBJ1-3, reads NAGVMQNPRHLVRRRGQEARLRCSPMKGHSHVYWYRQLPEEGLKFMVYLQKENIIDESGMPKERFSAEFPKEGPSILRIQQVVRGDSAAYFCASARGPSGNTIYFGEGSWLTVV.

This rearrangement joins TRBV7-2 to TRBJ2-2; 14 nucleotides line up with TRBD2. J gave up 6 bases and V 3 bases, and 6 bases lay outside the gene matches. CDR1 and CDR2 from the germline V gene are SGHTA and FQGNSA. The CDR3 contains 17 residues. CDR3 sequence: CASSFGLAGGLAGELFF. Here the CDR3 DNA reads TGTGCCAGCAGCTTCGGACTAGCGGGGGGTTTGGCCGGGGAGCTGTTTTTT.

J is TRBJ2-1 and V is TRBV24-1; D may be TRBD1 (6 bases). Trimming stripped 9 bases from V and 0 bases from J, with 11 bases between. This CDR3 has 14 residues. Germline V gene data show CDR1 as KGHDR and CDR2 as SFDVKD. The CDR3 reads CATGDTSSYNEQFF. CDR3 DNA sequence: TGTGCCACCGGGGACACCAGCTCCTACAATGAGCAGTTCTTC.

This chain uses TRBV6-2 or TRBV6-3 with TRBJ1-2; 8 bases align to TRBD1. Per the germline V gene, CDR1 is MNHEY and CDR2 is SVGEGT. The CDR3 is 14 amino acids. With 4 bases clipped from V and 6 bases from J, the junction kept 7 bases outside the gene matches. The CDR3: CASSSPGQVHGYTF. The DNA for the CDR3 is TGTGCCAGCAGTTCTCCGGGACAGGTCCATGGCTACACCTTC.

V and J are TRBV18 and TRBJ2-2; TRBD1 agrees at 11 bases. In germline, CDR1 is KGHSH, CDR2 LQKENI. V lost 3 bases, J lost 5 bases, and 8 bases stayed unmatched. The CDR3 is 17 residues long. The CDR3 region has the DNA TGTGCCAGCTCACCTTCGAGGACAGGGGGCCAGACCGGGGAGCTGTTTTTT. Its protein is CASSPSRTGGQTGELFF.

This CDR3 reads CASSWPGTGTGELFF. DNA for the CDR3: TGTGCCAGCAGCTGGCCCGGGACAGGGACCGGGGAGCTGTTTTTT. V gene TRBV7-9 combines with J gene TRBJ2-2, with 9 bases aligning to TRBD1. J was trimmed by 5 bases and V by 4 bases; bases with no gene match: 5. This CDR3 contains 15 residues. Per the germline V gene, CDR1 is SEHNR and CDR2 is FQNEAQ (reference sequence).

This chain uses TRBV30 with TRBJ1-2, with D perhaps matching TRBD1 (6 bases). This CDR3 has 13 residues. Trimming shortened V by 2 bases and J by 8 bases, and 15 bases separated the two germline ends. CDR1 GTSNPN and CDR2 SVGIG come from the germline V gene (reference sequence). Written as DNA, the CDR3 is TGTGCCTGGAGTCCGGGGGGCGAGGGAGGCTACACCTTC. As protein: CAWSPGGEGGYTF.

This clone was observed once. The J gene is TRBJ1-4, the V gene TRBV29-1; 9 nucleotides agree with TRBD1. Losses at the gene ends were 6 bases for V and 8 bases for J; bases not matched to a gene: 7. Germline V gene data show CDR1 as SQVTM and CDR2 as ANQGSEA. The CDR3 extends over 13 amino acids. The CDR3 DNA reads as TGCAGCGTAGAGGGACAGGGAGTAGAAAAACTGTTTTTT. It is translated as CSVEGQGVEKLFF.

The rearrangement uses TRBV7-8 and TRBJ2-3; 8 bases align to TRBD2. Germline loops: CDR1 SGHVS, CDR2 FQNEAQ. The V and J ends lost 0 bases and 5 bases, in that order; junction bases with no gene match: 10. There are 17 residues in the CDR3. The CDR3 loop reads CASSLADPGLGKDTQYF. CDR3 bases: TGTGCCAGCAGCTTAGCTGATCCGGGACTAGGGAAAGATACGCAGTATTTT.

This clone appeared a few times. The V call is TRBV7-2, the J call TRBJ1-5; D unresolved. The CDR3 has 13 amino acids. Trimming removed 1 base from V and 5 bases from J, with 6 bases in between. Germline CDR1 reads SGHTA; CDR2 reads FQGNSA. CDR3 region: CASSLDYDQPQHF. In DNA, the CDR3 is TGTGCCAGCAGCTTAGACTATGATCAGCCCCAGCATTTT. The variable domain in full, with the rest retrieved from reference TRBV7-2 and TRBJ1-5, is GAGVSQSPSNKVTEKGKDVELRCDPISGHTALYWYRQSLGQGLEFLIYFQGNSAPDKSGLPSDRFSAERTGGSVSTLTIQRTQQEDSAVYLCASSLDYDQPQHFGDGTRLSIL.

The V call is TRBV11-2, the J call TRBJ2-1, with D perhaps TRBD1 (6 bases). Germline V gene data show CDR1 as SGHAT and CDR2 as FQNNGV. The CDR3 contains 18 residues. Trimming shortened V by 5 bases and J by 6 bases, and 26 bases separated the two germline ends. The CDR3, as DNA: TGTGCCAGCAGCGCCCTAAGCCTCCCGGGACAAGGCCGCAATGAGCAGTTCTTC. Protein: CASSALSLPGQGRNEQFF.

The chain uses TRBV5-5 and TRBJ1-1, with a tentative D call TRBD1 (6 bases). The V gene's germline CDR1 is SGHKS and CDR2 YYEKEE (reference sequence). The CDR3 has 15 residues. V was pared by 7 bases and J by 2 bases, with 18 bases between. The DNA of the CDR3 is TGTGCCAGCTCACCCCCCAGGGGAGTTAACACTGAAGCTTTCTTT. Residues: CASSPPRGVNTEAFF.

The V call is TRBV5-1, the J call TRBJ1-1, with D unclear. CDR1 and CDR2 from the germline V gene are SGHRS and YFSETQ. The CDR3 spans 14 residues. Trimming took 3 bases from V and 0 from J, leaving 9 bases between them. The CDR3 reads CASSSRGVNTEAFF. The DNA for the CDR3 is TGCGCCAGCAGCTCGCGGGGTGTGAACACTGAAGCTTTCTTT. The full variable domain, in which reference TRBV5-1 and TRBJ1-1 provide the parts outside the CDR3, is KAGVTQTPRYLIKTRGQQVTLSCSPISGHRSVSWYQQTPGQGLQFLFEYFSETQRNKGNFPGRFSGRQFSNSRSEMNVSTLELGDSALYLCASSSRGVNTEAFFGQGTRLTVV.

The chain combines TRBV7-2 with TRBJ2-2; TRBD2 matches 8 bases. V lost 5 bases, J lost 2 bases, and 10 bases stayed unmatched. The CDR3 contains 17 residues. Germline assignment: CDR1 SGHTA and CDR2 FQGNSA. Here the CDR3 reads CASSPIGGVSNTGELFF. The DNA of the CDR3 is TGTGCCAGCAGCCCCATCGGGGGGGTTTCCAACACCGGGGAGCTGTTTTTT.

The CDR3 DNA is TGTGCCATCAGTGGCGTTAGCTCGGGCACAGATACGCAGTATTTT. It specifies CAISGVSSGTDTQYF. The rearrangement joins TRBV10-3 to TRBJ2-3; no definite D call. V lost 4 bases and J lost 1, with 12 bases in between. Looked up from germline, CDR1 is ENHRY and CDR2 is SYGVKD. The CDR3 is 15 amino acids.

The rearrangement links TRBV3-1 (or the pseudogene TRBV3-2) to TRBJ2-7; TRBD1 agrees at 8 bases. Germline values: CDR1 LGHDT, CDR2 YNNKEL (reference sequence). The V segment lost 3 bases and the J segment 7 bases; nucleotides outside the gene matches: 8. The CDR3 sequence is 14 residues long. The CDR3 spells CASSQADRGVEQYF. The CDR3 nucleotides read TGTGCCAGCAGCCAGGCCGACAGGGGAGTGGAGCAGTACTTC.

The CDR3 region is CASSYSPTEEQYF. Written as DNA, the CDR3 is TGTGCCAGCAGTTACTCTCCGACAGAAGAGCAGTACTTC. The chain joins TRBV6-5 to TRBJ2-7; weak D call: TRBD1 (5 bases). Germline-derived CDR1 and CDR2 are MNHEY and SVGAGI. The CDR3 loop spans 13 amino acids. Deletions cut 0 bases from V and 7 bases from J, with 10 bases between.

The chain recombines TRBV7-2 with TRBJ2-5, with TRBD1 identical over 9 bases. After removal of 7 bases from V and 6 bases from J, the junction contained 9 bases not matched to a gene. This CDR3 has 14 amino acids. Germline V gene sequence: CDR1 SGHTA, CDR2 FQGNSA. CDR3 nucleotides: TGTGCCAGCATTCGACAGGGGGGTTTGCAGACCCAGTACTTC. The encoded protein is CASIRQGGLQTQYF.

This clone has more than one count but fewer than ten. The chain is built from TRBV11-3 and TRBJ1-4, with D uncertain. This CDR3 comprises 14 residues. Germline values: CDR1 SGHNT, CDR2 YENEEA. V gave up 4 bases and J gave up 4 bases, with 10 bases separating them. CDR3 loop: CASSSQQSNEKLFF. The CDR3 region has the DNA TGTGCCAGCAGCTCTCAACAAAGTAATGAAAAACTGTTTTTT.

V usage is TRBV6-6 and J usage is TRBJ2-7; TRBD2 matches at 10 bases. Germline loops: CDR1 MNHNY, CDR2 SVGAGI (reference sequence). The ends lost 6 bases at V and 2 bases at J; junction bases unmatched: 7. The CDR3 contains 15 residues. CDR3 sequence: CASRDRLAGPYEQYF. Written as DNA, the CDR3 is TGTGCCAGCAGGGACCGACTAGCGGGCCCCTACGAGCAGTACTTC.

The chain couples TRBV7-2 to TRBJ1-5, with TRBD1 as a possible D gene (5 bases). The CDR3 runs to 15 residues. The V and J ends lost 2 bases and 6 bases respectively, with 14 bases between them. The germline CDR1 and CDR2 sequences are SGHTA and FQGNSA. CDR3 sequence (DNA): TGTGCCAGCAGCTTATCGGGCAGGGATGCTCAGCCCCAGCATTTT. Protein product: CASSLSGRDAQPQHF.

This clone was counted once. The chain carries TRBV10-2 and TRBJ2-7; 8 bases align to TRBD2. This CDR3 region has 14 residues. Germline V gives CDR1 WSHSY, CDR2 SAAADI. Trimming cost V 6 bases and J 1 base; bases outside gene matches: 5. In DNA form, the CDR3 reads TGCGCCAGCAGAGGACTAGCTAGTTCCTACGAGCAGTACTTC. It codes for CASRGLASSYEQYF.

The chain employs TRBV5-8 and TRBJ1-4; a weak D match, TRBD1 (5 bases). This CDR3 contains 15 residues. V lost 5 bases to trimming and J lost 3 bases, with 14 bases between them. The V gene's germline CDR1 is SGHTS and CDR2 YDEGEE. Here the CDR3 DNA reads TGTGCCAGCAGTTCGTGGGTAGGGGCTAATGAAAAACTGTTTTTT. Amino acid sequence: CASSSWVGANEKLFF.

The genes are TRBV5-8 and TRBJ1-5; the D is unclear. V was shortened by 4 bases and J by 15 bases, with 17 bases between the two germline ends. CDR3 length equals 12 residues. Germline V CDR1 and CDR2: SGHTS, YDEGEE. CDR3 sequence reads: CASSLSKLDVHF. In DNA form, the CDR3 reads TGTGCCAGCAGCCTTTCGAAGCTCGATGTGCATTTT.

The chain carries TRBV11-3 and TRBJ2-5; 8 bases are shared with TRBD2. In germline, CDR1 is SGHNT, CDR2 YENEEA. The CDR3 consists of 18 residues. Trimming at V came to 5 bases and at J to 5 bases, leaving 19 bases not matched to a gene. The CDR3 is CASSPWRGASGDGETQYF. Written as DNA, the CDR3 is TGTGCCAGCAGCCCGTGGCGGGGGGCCTCAGGGGACGGGGAGACCCAGTACTTC. Filled out from reference TRBV11-3 and TRBJ2-5, the complete variable domain reads EAGVVQSPRYKIIEKKQPVAFWCNPISGHNTLYWYLQNLGQGPELLIRYENEEAVDDSQLPKDRFSAERLKGVDSTLKIQPAELGDSAVYLCASSPWRGASGDGETQYFGPGTRLLVL.

The chain uses TRBV3-1 (or the pseudogene TRBV3-2) and TRBJ1-2; 11 bases are shared with TRBD1. Germline CDR1 LGHDT, CDR2 YNNKEL (reference sequence). The CDR3 is 16 residues long. V was pared by 4 bases and J by 0 bases, with 4 bases of the junction left unmatched. CDR3 bases: TGTGCCAGCAGCCGGGGACAGGGGGAAGCTAACTATGGCTACACCTTC. It encodes CASSRGQGEANYGYTF.

The chain employs TRBV5-1 and TRBJ1-6; 11 nucleotides agree with TRBD1. The CDR3 runs to 15 residues. Germline V gives CDR1 SGHRS, CDR2 YFSETQ. The ends lost 0 bases at V and 11 bases at J; junction bases unmatched: 4. The CDR3 here is CASSLDGTGGTPLHF. The CDR3 DNA follows: TGCGCCAGCAGCTTGGACGGGACAGGGGGGACACCCCTCCACTTT.

The chain joins TRBV5-1 to TRBJ2-7, with unresolved D. The CDR3 totals 17 residues. From germline, CDR1 is SGHRS and CDR2 YFSETQ. Trimming removed 0 bases from V and 0 bases from J, with 16 bases in between. The chain's CDR3 is CASSLAPDITSSYEQYF. Here the CDR3 DNA reads TGCGCCAGCAGCTTGGCCCCCGACATAACAAGCTCCTACGAGCAGTACTTC.